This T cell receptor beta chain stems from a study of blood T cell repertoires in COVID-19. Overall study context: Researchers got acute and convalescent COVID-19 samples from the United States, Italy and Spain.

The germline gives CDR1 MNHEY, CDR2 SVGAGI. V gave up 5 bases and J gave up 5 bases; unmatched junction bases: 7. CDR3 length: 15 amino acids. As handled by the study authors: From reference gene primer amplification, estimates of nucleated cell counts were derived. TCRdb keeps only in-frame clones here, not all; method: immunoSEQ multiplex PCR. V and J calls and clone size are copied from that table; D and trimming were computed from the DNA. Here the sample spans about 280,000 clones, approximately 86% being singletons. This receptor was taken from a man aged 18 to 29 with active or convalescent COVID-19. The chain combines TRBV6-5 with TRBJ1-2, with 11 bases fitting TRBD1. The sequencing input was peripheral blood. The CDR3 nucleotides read TGTGCCAGCAGTCCCGGACAGGGGGCACGGTATGGCTACACCTTC. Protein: CASSPGQGARYGYTF.